What follows are 19 T cell receptor beta chains derived from one specimen sequenced in a study of control samples from healthy donors and cancer patients. Sequenced by immunoSEQ multiplex PCR; TCRdb stores in-frame clones only, minus some. The sample records some 100,000 clones, roughly nine tenths being singletons. The sample taken for sequencing was blood. These receptor sequences come from a woman aged 50 to 65 in good health.

V is TRBV24-1 and J is TRBJ1-2; D call uncertain. CDR1 and CDR2 from the germline V gene are KGHDR and SFDVKD. The CDR3 loop spans 14 amino acids. V was clipped by 1 base and J by 8 bases, with 13 bases between them. The CDR3 reads CATSDFARGDGYTF. The CDR3 DNA is TGTGCCACCAGTGATTTCGCCAGAGGAGACGGCTACACCTTC.

The chain links TRBV13 to TRBJ2-2; a weak D match, TRBD1 (5 bases). The CDR3 is made up of 12 amino acids. Germline CDR1 is PRHDT and CDR2 is FYEKMQ (reference sequence). V was pared by 4 bases and J by 8 bases, with 8 bases between. CDR3 coding DNA: TGTGCCAGCAGCTCCTCAGGGGGGGAGCTGTTTTTT. Translating it yields CASSSSGGELFF. Full variable domain (missing parts from reference TRBV13 and TRBJ2-2): AAGVIQSPRHLIKEKRETATLKCYPIPRHDTVYWYQQGPGQDPQFLISFYEKMQSDKGSIPDRFSAQQFSDYHSELNMSSLELGDSALYFCASSSSGGELFFGEGSRLTVL.

This chain joins TRBV6-1 and TRBJ1-5; tentatively, D is TRBD1 (6 bases). The CDR3 spans 16 residues. CDR1 MNHNS and CDR2 SASEGT come from the germline V gene. The V end lost 3 bases, the J end lost 2 bases, and 14 bases lay between the germline ends. CDR3: CASSEGGLFRNQPQHF. CDR3 bases: TGTGCCAGCAGTGAGGGGGGCCTGTTCCGCAATCAGCCCCAGCATTTT.

The chain links TRBV7-9 to TRBJ2-3; D tentatively reads TRBD1 or TRBD2 (5 bases each). The V end was cut by 2 bases, the J end by 0 bases, with 12 bases between. CDR1 is SEHNR and CDR2 is FQNEAQ in the germline V gene (reference sequence). This CDR3 is built from 16 residues. The CDR3 DNA is TGTGCCAGCAGCTTAACCCCGGGACCCAGCACAGATACGCAGTATTTT. Translation: CASSLTPGPSTDTQYF.

The chain uses TRBV6-4 and TRBJ2-1; 11 nucleotides align to TRBD2. V dropped 0 bases and J dropped 5; count of bases not matched to a gene: 12. Germline-derived CDR1 and CDR2 are MRHNA and SNTAGT. This CDR3 is built from 19 residues. The CDR3 nucleotides are TGTGCCAGCAGTGACTCGAGCGCTAGCGGGGGGCCCAGGCACAATGAGCAGTTCTTC. It encodes CASSDSSASGGPRHNEQFF.

The rearrangement uses TRBV7-8 and TRBJ2-3, with D maybe TRBD1 (6 bases). The CDR3 consists of 15 residues. V dropped 5 bases and J dropped 0 bases, with 12 bases sitting between them. CDR1 and CDR2 (germline): SGHVS, FQNEAQ. The CDR3 sequence: CASSTRTVSTDTQYF. CDR3 in DNA: TGTGCCAGCAGCACCCGGACAGTGAGCACAGATACGCAGTATTTT. The variable domain in full, completed from reference TRBV7-8 and TRBJ2-3, reads GAGVSQSPRYKVAKRGQDVALRCDPISGHVSLFWYQQALGQGPEFLTYFQNEAQLDKSGLPSDRFFAERPEGSVSTLKIQRTQQEDSAVYLCASSTRTVSTDTQYFGPGTRLTVL.

Details on this clone: Other DNA sequences within the sample encode an identical CDR3. The chain is built from TRBV7-2 and TRBJ1-1; D may be TRBD1 (5 bases). The CDR3 covers 15 residues. CDR1 is SGHTA, CDR2 FQGNSA, per germline. Trimming removed 1 base from V and 3 bases from J, with 12 bases in between. The CDR3 DNA reads TGTGCCAGCAGCTTAGTCGGGGGGAGGGACACTGAAGCTTTCTTT. Translating gives CASSLVGGRDTEAFF.

V is TRBV18 and J is TRBJ2-5; D remains unclear. The CDR3 has 13 residues. V lost 3 bases and J 1 base, leaving 6 bases between the germline ends. Looked up from germline, CDR1 is KGHSH and CDR2 is LQKENI. The CDR3 reads CASSPQIQETQYF. The CDR3 nucleotides read TGTGCCAGCTCACCCCAAATCCAAGAGACCCAGTACTTC. Full variable domain (missing parts from reference TRBV18 and TRBJ2-5): NAGVMQNPRHLVRRRGQEARLRCSPMKGHSHVYWYRQLPEEGLKFMVYLQKENIIDESGMPKERFSAEFPKEGPSILRIQQVVRGDSAAYFCASSPQIQETQYFGPGTRLLVL.

The chain has TRBV4-1 and TRBJ2-7, with 7 bases matching TRBD1. The germline gives CDR1 MGHRA, CDR2 YSYEKL. V shed 1 base and J 3 bases; nucleotides not matched to a gene: 6. The CDR3 runs 15 residues. The CDR3 is CASSQALGQIYEQYF. CDR3 sequence (DNA): TGCGCCAGCAGCCAAGCCCTGGGACAGATCTACGAGCAGTACTTC.

The chain joins TRBV3-1 (or the pseudogene TRBV3-2) to TRBJ1-2; tentative D call: TRBD1 (5 bases). The CDR3 has 15 amino acids. Germline CDR1 is LGHDT and CDR2 is YNNKEL (reference sequence). Trimming took off 1 base at V and 4 bases at J, with 13 bases between the two ends. This chain's CDR3 is CASSQGAPGLYGYTF. CDR3 DNA: TGTGCCAGCAGCCAAGGCGCACCGGGACTCTATGGCTACACCTTC.

The chain couples TRBV15 to TRBJ2-1; TRBD2 agrees at 8 bases. Germline lookup yields CDR1 LNHNV and CDR2 YYDKDF (reference sequence). With V trimmed by 9 bases and J by 5 bases, 6 bases remained unmatched. This CDR3 spans 13 amino acids. The CDR3 sequence is CATRLAINNEQFF. Here the CDR3 DNA reads TGTGCCACGCGACTAGCGATAAACAATGAGCAGTTCTTC.

This chain links TRBV19 with TRBJ1-5; D gene ambiguous. Trimming left V 3 bases short and J 5 bases short, with 8 bases between. Germline CDR1 reads LNHDA; CDR2 reads SQIVND (reference sequence). This CDR3 contains 13 residues. CDR3: CASSMLRDQPQHF. The CDR3 DNA is TGTGCCAGTAGTATGTTGCGGGATCAGCCCCAGCATTTT.

This sequence joins TRBV30 and TRBJ1-5; unclear D gene. The CDR3 is 14 amino acids. The V gene lost 0 bases and the J gene lost 1 base, with 7 bases spanning the gap. The germline V gene encodes CDR1 GTSNPN and CDR2 SVGIG (reference sequence). CDR3 bases: TGTGCCTGGAGTGTCGGTCCGAGCAATCAGCCCCAGCATTTT. Residues: CAWSVGPSNQPQHF.

The CDR3 loop reads CASSLESGWNYGYTF. The CDR3 DNA reads as TGTGCCAGCAGCTTAGAATCAGGGTGGAACTATGGCTACACCTTC. The V call is TRBV7-2, the J call TRBJ1-2; TRBD1 is a possible D gene (5 bases). The CDR3 covers 15 residues. The V gene's germline CDR1 is SGHTA and CDR2 FQGNSA. Trimming stripped 1 base from V and 2 bases from J, with 11 bases between.

The chain couples TRBV29-1 to TRBJ2-5; D is perhaps TRBD2 (7 bases). The CDR3 contains 13 residues. V lost 4 bases, J lost 3 bases, and 12 bases lay in between. Germline CDR1 and CDR2: SQVTM and ANQGSEA. The CDR3 DNA is TGCAGCGTTGCCGGGGGGCCCAAAGAGACCCAGTACTTC. This sequence encodes CSVAGGPKETQYF.

This clone was counted a single time. J is TRBJ2-1 and V is TRBV24-1; tentatively, D is TRBD2 (5 bases). The CDR3 covers 15 residues. Trimming took 6 bases from V and 6 from J, leaving 17 bases between them. The germline gives CDR1 KGHDR, CDR2 SFDVKD. CDR3 bases: TGTGCCACCAGTACGGTAACTCAGAGGGTCAATGAGCAGTTCTTC. Its translation is CATSTVTQRVNEQFF.

This clone was seen a single time. This rearrangement joins TRBV27 to TRBJ1-6; 8 nucleotides align to TRBD1. Germline CDR1 is MNHEY and CDR2 is SMNVEV (reference sequence). V lost 6 bases to trimming and J lost 13 bases; unmatched junction nucleotides: 8. The CDR3 covers 13 residues. The chain's CDR3 is CASRDRGTVPLHF. The CDR3 bases are TGTGCCAGCAGAGACAGGGGAACCGTCCCCCTCCACTTT.

CDR3 loop: CASSPGTAPGDTQYF. The CDR3 region has the DNA TGTGCCAGCAGCCCTGGGACAGCACCAGGAGATACGCAGTATTTT. The rearrangement uses TRBV5-6 and TRBJ2-3, with TRBD1 matching 7 bases. CDR1 SGHDT and CDR2 YYEEEE come from the germline V gene. The CDR3 length is 15 residues. Germline trimming cut 4 bases from V and 5 bases from J; bases unmatched to any gene: 10.

This chain uses TRBV7-2 with TRBJ2-3; D is possibly TRBD1 or TRBD2 (5 bases each). V lost 5 bases and J 0 bases, leaving 9 bases between the germline ends. The CDR3 loop spans 14 amino acids. Germline V gene lookup returns CDR1 SGHTA and CDR2 FQGNSA. CDR3 sequence (DNA): TGTGCCAGCAGCCGGGACGGCAGCACAGATACGCAGTATTTT. Residues: CASSRDGSTDTQYF. Full variable domain (outside the CDR3, taken from reference TRBV7-2 and TRBJ2-3): GAGVSQSPSNKVTEKGKDVELRCDPISGHTALYWYRQSLGQGLEFLIYFQGNSAPDKSGLPSDRFSAERTGGSVSTLTIQRTQQEDSAVYLCASSRDGSTDTQYFGPGTRLTVL.